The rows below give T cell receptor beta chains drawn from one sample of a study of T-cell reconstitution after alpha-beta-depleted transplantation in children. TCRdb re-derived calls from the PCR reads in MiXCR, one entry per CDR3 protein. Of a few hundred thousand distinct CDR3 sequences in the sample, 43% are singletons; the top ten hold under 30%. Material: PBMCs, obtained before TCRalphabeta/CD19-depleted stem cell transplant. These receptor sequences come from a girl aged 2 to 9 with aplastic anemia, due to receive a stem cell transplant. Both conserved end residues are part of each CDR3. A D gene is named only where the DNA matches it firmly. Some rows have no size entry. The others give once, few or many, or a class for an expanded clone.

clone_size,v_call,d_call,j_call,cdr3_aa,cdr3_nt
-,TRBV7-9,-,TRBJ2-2,CASSFLRLSTGELFF,TGTGCCAGCAGCTTCCTGAGACTTAGCACCGGGGAGCTGTTTTTT
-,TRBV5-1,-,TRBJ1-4,CASSLREWENEKLFF,TGCGCCAGCAGCCTCAGGGAATGGGAAAATGAAAAACTGTTTTTT
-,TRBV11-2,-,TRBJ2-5,CASRAGGWETQYF,TGTGCCAGCAGGGCTGGGGGGTGGGAGACCCAGTACTTC
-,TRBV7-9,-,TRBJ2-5,CASSQTSKETQYF,TGTGCCAGCAGCCAGACTAGTAAAGAGACCCAGTACTTC
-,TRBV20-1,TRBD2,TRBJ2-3,CSARGRLAGGTDTQYF,TGCAGTGCTAGAGGCCGGCTAGCGGGAGGAACAGATACGCAGTATTTT
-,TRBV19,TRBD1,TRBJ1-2,CASSKDRGTHGYTF,TGTGCCAGTAGTAAGGACAGGGGGACGCATGGCTACACCTTC
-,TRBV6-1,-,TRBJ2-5,CASKTEASQETQYF,TGTGCCAGCAAAACGGAGGCGTCCCAAGAGACCCAGTACTTC
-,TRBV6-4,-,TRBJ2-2,CASRRGSNTGELFF,TGTGCCAGCAGGAGGGGGTCGAACACCGGGGAGCTGTTTTTT
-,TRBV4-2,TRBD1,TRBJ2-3,CASAKGQGYNTQYF,TGTGCCAGCGCAAAGGGACAGGGGTATAATACGCAGTATTTT
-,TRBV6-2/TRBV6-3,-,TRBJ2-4,CASKTAPVDIQYF,TGTGCCAGCAAGACAGCCCCTGTGGACATTCAGTACTTC
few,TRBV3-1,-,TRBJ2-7,CASSNTRLVYEQYF,TGTGCCAGCAGCAACACCCGACTAGTCTACGAGCAGTACTTC
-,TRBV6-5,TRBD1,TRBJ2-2,CASSYLGQGANTGELFF,TGTGCCAGCAGTTACTTAGGACAGGGGGCGAACACCGGGGAGCTGTTTTTT
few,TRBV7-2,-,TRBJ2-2,CASSWARTGELFF,TGTGCCAGCAGCTGGGCCAGGACCGGGGAGCTGTTTTTT
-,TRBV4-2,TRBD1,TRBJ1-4,CASSPGQGKREKLFF,TGTGCCAGCAGCCCTGGACAGGGGAAGCGTGAAAAACTGTTTTTT
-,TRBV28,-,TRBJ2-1,CASSFIHNEQFF,TGTGCCAGCAGTTTCATACACAATGAGCAGTTCTTC
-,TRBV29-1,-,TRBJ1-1,CSTSPGRMDTEAFF,TGCAGCACCAGTCCTGGCAGGATGGACACTGAAGCTTTCTTT
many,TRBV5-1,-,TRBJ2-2,CASSASGLSNTGELFF,TGCGCCAGCAGCGCATCCGGGCTGTCGAACACCGGGGAGCTGTTTTTT
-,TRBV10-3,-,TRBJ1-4,CAISETGNEKLFF,TGTGCCATCAGTGAAACAGGGAATGAAAAACTGTTTTTT
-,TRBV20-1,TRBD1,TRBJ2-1,CSARVTGAPDNEQFF,TGCAGTGCTCGGGTCACAGGGGCCCCGGACAATGAGCAGTTCTTC
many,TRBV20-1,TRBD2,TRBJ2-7,CSARGLAGVHEQYF,TGCAGTGCTAGAGGCCTAGCGGGAGTTCACGAGCAGTACTTC
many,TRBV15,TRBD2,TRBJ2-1,CATSRTTSGADNEQFF,TGTGCCACCAGCAGAACGACTAGCGGAGCCGACAATGAGCAGTTCTTC
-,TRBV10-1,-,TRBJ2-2,CASSDPHGTGELFF,TGCGCCAGCAGTGACCCCCACGGGACCGGGGAGCTGTTTTTT
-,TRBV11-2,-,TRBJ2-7,CASSLQDRGLEQYF,TGTGCCAGCAGCTTACAGGACAGAGGTTTGGAGCAGTACTTC
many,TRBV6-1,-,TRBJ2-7,CASSPGTESTEQYF,TGTGCCAGCAGCCCGGGTACGGAATCGACTGAGCAGTACTTC
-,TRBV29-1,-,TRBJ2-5,CSVSFQETQYF,TGCAGCGTTTCCTTCCAAGAGACCCAGTACTTC
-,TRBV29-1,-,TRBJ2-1,CSQLAYNEQFF,TGCAGCCAACTAGCTTACAATGAGCAGTTCTTC
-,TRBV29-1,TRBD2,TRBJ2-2,CSVGGTSGNTGELFF,TGCAGCGTTGGGGGAACTAGCGGCAACACCGGGGAGCTGTTTTTT
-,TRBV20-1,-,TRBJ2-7,CSARGLPSRPTSTYEQYF,TGCAGTGCTAGAGGACTACCTTCCAGACCGACTAGTACCTACGAGCAGTACTTC
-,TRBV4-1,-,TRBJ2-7,CASSQDESRGQTGYYEQYF,TGCGCCAGCAGCCAAGATGAAAGCAGGGGACAAACAGGGTACTACGAGCAGTACTTC
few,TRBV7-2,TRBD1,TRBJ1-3,CASSLEGTVPGNTIYF,TGTGCCAGCAGCTTAGAGGGGACAGTTCCTGGAAACACCATATATTTT
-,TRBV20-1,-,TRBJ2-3,CSARDRAGSWDTQYF,TGCAGTGCTAGAGATCGGGCAGGCTCCTGGGATACGCAGTATTTT
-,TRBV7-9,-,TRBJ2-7,CASIPEQYF,TGTGCCAGCATCCCCGAGCAGTACTTC
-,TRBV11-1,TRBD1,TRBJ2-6,CASSFRQGDIRYSGANVLTF,TGTGCCAGCAGCTTCAGACAGGGGGACATAAGGTACTCTGGGGCCAACGTCCTGACTTTC
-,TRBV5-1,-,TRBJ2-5,CASQDLTQETQYF,TGCGCCAGCCAGGACCTCACTCAAGAGACCCAGTACTTC
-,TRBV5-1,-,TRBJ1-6,CASSLQGTGDSPLHF,TGCGCCAGCAGCTTGCAGGGGACGGGGGATTCACCCCTCCACTTT